This is a list of T cell receptor beta chains from one sample in a study of cytomegalovirus exposure and HLA in healthy donors. Clones were read by immunoSEQ multiplex PCR, and TCRdb kept only the in-frame ones, dropping some. Of around 140,000 clones in the sample, about 78% are singletons; the top ten hold 1.5%. What was sequenced was PBMCs. Source of these receptors: a female donor in good health and CMV-seronegative. Each CDR3 is given with its conserved first and last residue. The order of the fields is J gene, clone size, V gene, D gene, CDR3 protein, CDR3 DNA. A D gene is named only where the DNA matches it firmly. Size is omitted from some rows. Given values are once, few, many or a class for expanded clones.

TRBJ1-4,-,TRBV13,TRBD1,CASSQDRRGEKLFF,TGTGCCAGCAGCCAGGACAGGAGGGGGGAAAAACTGTTTTTT
TRBJ1-2,-,TRBV18,TRBD1,CASSPAGTGNYGYTF,TGTGCCAGCTCACCAGCTGGGACAGGCAACTATGGCTACACCTTC
TRBJ2-7,-,TRBV6-5,TRBD1,CASSGRDSSYEQYF,TGTGCCAGCAGTGGCAGGGACAGTTCCTACGAGCAGTACTTC
TRBJ2-7,-,TRBV7-2,TRBD1,CASSPQTGGEEQYF,TGTGCCAGCAGCCCTCAGACAGGGGGAGAGGAGCAGTACTTC
TRBJ1-2,-,TRBV7-2,-,CASSFRQITF,TGTGCCAGCAGCTTCAGACAGATCACCTTC
TRBJ2-7,-,TRBV2,TRBD1,CASSEGQGDEQYF,TGTGCCAGCAGTGAAGGACAGGGGGACGAGCAGTACTTC
TRBJ2-5,-,TRBV6-5,-,CASRSPMAGAETQYF,TGTGCCAGCAGATCCCCAATGGCGGGGGCAGAGACCCAGTACTTC
TRBJ1-4,-,TRBV2,TRBD1,CASSDWTGGSEKLFF,TGTGCCAGCAGTGACTGGACAGGGGGAAGCGAAAAACTGTTTTTT
TRBJ1-2,-,TRBV28,-,CASSLISINYGYTF,TGTGCCAGCAGTTTAATCTCTATCAACTATGGCTACACCTTC
TRBJ1-2,-,TRBV28,-,CASSFSSSVYGYTF,TGTGCCAGCAGTTTTAGTTCATCCGTTTATGGCTACACCTTC
TRBJ1-1,-,TRBV11-3,TRBD1,CASSLTGSNTEAFF,TGTGCCAGCAGCTTGACAGGGTCGAACACTGAAGCTTTCTTT
TRBJ1-3,-,TRBV30,TRBD1,CAWRIDRGRSRYEVSGNTIYF,TGTGCCTGGAGGATAGACAGGGGAAGGTCTCGTTATGAAGTCTCTGGAAACACCATATATTTT
TRBJ2-7,-,TRBV7-2,TRBD2,CASSRGLAGGIYEQYF,TGTGCCAGCAGCCGGGGACTAGCGGGAGGTATCTACGAGCAGTACTTC
TRBJ2-3,once,TRBV7-2,-,CASTWDLDTQYF,TGTGCCAGCACCTGGGACTTGGATACGCAGTATTTT
TRBJ2-2,-,TRBV27,-,CASSQTFTGELFF,TGTGCCAGCAGTCAAACATTTACCGGGGAGCTGTTTTTT
TRBJ2-1,few,TRBV29-1,-,CSVDAQGTQQFF,TGCAGCGTTGATGCTCAGGGGACCCAGCAGTTCTTC
TRBJ2-1,-,TRBV14,TRBD2,CASSRLAGDEQFF,TGTGCCAGCAGCCGTCTAGCGGGAGATGAGCAGTTCTTC
TRBJ2-3,-,TRBV11-2,-,CASSSGGGSDTQYF,TGTGCCAGCAGCTCCGGCGGAGGGTCCGATACGCAGTATTTT
TRBJ1-4,-,TRBV5-1,-,CASSSLRGSEKLFF,TGCGCCAGCAGCTCCCTCAGAGGATCGGAAAAACTGTTTTTT
TRBJ2-5,-,TRBV9,TRBD1,CASSVDRGRGETQYF,TGTGCCAGCAGCGTCGACAGGGGGCGCGGGGAGACCCAGTACTTC
TRBJ2-7,-,TRBV6-1,TRBD1,CASSFRDRVHEQYF,TGTGCCAGCAGTTTCCGGGACAGGGTACACGAGCAGTACTTC
TRBJ2-7,once,TRBV18,TRBD1,CASSPRDRGDEQYF,TGTGCCAGCTCACCCCGGGACAGGGGGGACGAGCAGTACTTC
TRBJ2-7,-,TRBV19,TRBD1,CASSARQGIDEQYF,TGTGCCAGTAGTGCTAGACAGGGTATCGACGAGCAGTACTTC
TRBJ2-7,medium-sized,TRBV7-9,-,CASSPVSRVTYEQYF,TGTGCCAGCAGCCCCGTGAGTCGGGTCACCTACGAGCAGTACTTC
TRBJ2-7,-,TRBV5-1,-,CASSLESSYEQYF,TGCGCCAGCAGCTTGGAATCTTCCTACGAGCAGTACTTC
TRBJ1-4,-,TRBV9,TRBD1,CASSSNDRGNEKLFF,TGTGCCAGCAGCTCCAATGACAGGGGGAATGAAAAACTGTTTTTT
TRBJ2-1,-,TRBV7-2,-,CASSASSYNEQFF,TGTGCCAGCAGCGCCTCTAGCTACAATGAGCAGTTCTTC
TRBJ1-1,-,TRBV6-6,-,CASSYREGNTEAFF,TGTGCCAGCAGTTACCGGGAGGGGAACACTGAAGCTTTCTTT
TRBJ2-7,-,TRBV7-2,-,CASSPSGSPSYEQYF,TGTGCCAGCAGCCCAAGCGGGTCCCCCTCCTACGAGCAGTACTTC